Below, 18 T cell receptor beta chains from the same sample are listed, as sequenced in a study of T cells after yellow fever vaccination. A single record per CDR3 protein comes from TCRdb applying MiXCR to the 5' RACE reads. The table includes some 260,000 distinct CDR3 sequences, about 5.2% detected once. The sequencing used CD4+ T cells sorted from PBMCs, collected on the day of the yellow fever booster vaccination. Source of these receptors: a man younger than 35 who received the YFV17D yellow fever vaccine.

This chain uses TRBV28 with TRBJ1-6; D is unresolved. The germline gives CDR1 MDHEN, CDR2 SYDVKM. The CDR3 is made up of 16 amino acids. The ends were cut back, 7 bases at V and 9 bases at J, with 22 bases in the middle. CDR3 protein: CASTSQPTVSGSPLHF. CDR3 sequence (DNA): TGTGCCAGCACCTCCCAGCCAACCGTCAGCGGTTCACCCCTCCACTTT.

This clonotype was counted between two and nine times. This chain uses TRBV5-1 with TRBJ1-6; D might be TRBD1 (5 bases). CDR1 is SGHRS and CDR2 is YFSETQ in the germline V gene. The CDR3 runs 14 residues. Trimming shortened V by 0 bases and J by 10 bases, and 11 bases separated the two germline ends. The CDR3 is CASSLVGVRSPLHF. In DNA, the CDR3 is TGCGCCAGCAGCTTGGTGGGGGTTCGCTCACCCCTCCACTTT.

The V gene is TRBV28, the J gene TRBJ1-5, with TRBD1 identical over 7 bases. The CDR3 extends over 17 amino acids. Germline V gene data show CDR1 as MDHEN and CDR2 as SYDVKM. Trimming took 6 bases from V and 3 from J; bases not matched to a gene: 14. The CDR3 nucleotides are TGTGCCAGCAGACCGACAGGGCGGAGGAACTTCAATCAGCCCCAGCATTTT. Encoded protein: CASRPTGRRNFNQPQHF.

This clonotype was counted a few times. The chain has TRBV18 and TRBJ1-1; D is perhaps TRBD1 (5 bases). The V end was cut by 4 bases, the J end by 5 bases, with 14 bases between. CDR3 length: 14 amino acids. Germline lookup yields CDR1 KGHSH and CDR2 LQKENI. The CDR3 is CASSLSLGETEAFF. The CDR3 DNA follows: TGTGCCAGCTCACTCTCTCTGGGGGAGACTGAAGCTTTCTTT.

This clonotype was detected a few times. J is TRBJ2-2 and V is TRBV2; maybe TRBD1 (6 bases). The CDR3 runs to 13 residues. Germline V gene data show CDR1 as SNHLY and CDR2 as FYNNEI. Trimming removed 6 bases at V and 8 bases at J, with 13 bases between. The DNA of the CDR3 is TGTGCCAGCAGCCTAACAGGGTTTGGGGAGCTGTTTTTT. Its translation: CASSLTGFGELFF.

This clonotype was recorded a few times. The CDR3 DNA reads as TGCGCCAGCAGCTTGGAAGGAGAAAACACAGATACGCAGTATTTT. Amino acids: CASSLEGENTDTQYF. The J gene is TRBJ2-3, the V gene TRBV5-1; D gene unclear. The length of the CDR3 is 15 residues. V was cut by 0 bases and J by 2 bases, with 10 bases left in between. CDR1 is SGHRS, CDR2 YFSETQ, per germline.

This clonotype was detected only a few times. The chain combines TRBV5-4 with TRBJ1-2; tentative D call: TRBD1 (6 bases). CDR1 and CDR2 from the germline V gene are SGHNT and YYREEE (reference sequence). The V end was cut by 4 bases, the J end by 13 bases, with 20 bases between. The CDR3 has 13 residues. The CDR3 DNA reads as TGTGCCAGCAGCCATGTCGACCGGGACATGGTCACCTTC. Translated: CASSHVDRDMVTF.

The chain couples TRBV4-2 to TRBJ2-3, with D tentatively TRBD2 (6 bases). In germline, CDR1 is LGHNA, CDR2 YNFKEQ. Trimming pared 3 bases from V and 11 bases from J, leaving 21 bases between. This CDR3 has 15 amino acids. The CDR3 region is CASSQTRWGSRGQYF. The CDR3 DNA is TGTGCCAGCAGCCAGACTAGATGGGGTTCTCGCGGGCAGTATTTT.

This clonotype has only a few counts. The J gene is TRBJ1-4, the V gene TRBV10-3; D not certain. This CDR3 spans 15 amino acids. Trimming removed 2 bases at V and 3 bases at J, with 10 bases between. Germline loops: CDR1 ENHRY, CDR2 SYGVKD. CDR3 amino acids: CAISERRGANEKLFF. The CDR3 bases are TGTGCCATCAGTGAGCGAAGAGGAGCTAATGAAAAACTGTTTTTT.

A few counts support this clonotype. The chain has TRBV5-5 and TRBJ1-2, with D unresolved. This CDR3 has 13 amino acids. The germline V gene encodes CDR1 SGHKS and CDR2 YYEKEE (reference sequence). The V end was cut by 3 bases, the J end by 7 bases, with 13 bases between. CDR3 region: CASSSSVYGGYTF. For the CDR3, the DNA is TGTGCCAGCAGCTCCTCGGTGTACGGTGGCTACACCTTC.

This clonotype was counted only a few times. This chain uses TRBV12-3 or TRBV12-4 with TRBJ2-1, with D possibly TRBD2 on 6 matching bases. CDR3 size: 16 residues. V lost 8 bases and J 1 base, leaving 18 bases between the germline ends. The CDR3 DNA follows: TGTGCCAGCGGGTTGGGCGGGGCAAGGTCCTACAATGAGCAGTTCTTC. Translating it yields CASGLGGARSYNEQFF.

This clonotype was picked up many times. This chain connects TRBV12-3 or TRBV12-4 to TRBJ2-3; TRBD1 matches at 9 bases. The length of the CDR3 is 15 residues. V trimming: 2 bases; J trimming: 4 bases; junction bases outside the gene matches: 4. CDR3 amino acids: CASSLRQGGADTQYF. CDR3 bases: TGTGCCAGCAGTTTAAGACAGGGGGGCGCAGATACGCAGTATTTT.

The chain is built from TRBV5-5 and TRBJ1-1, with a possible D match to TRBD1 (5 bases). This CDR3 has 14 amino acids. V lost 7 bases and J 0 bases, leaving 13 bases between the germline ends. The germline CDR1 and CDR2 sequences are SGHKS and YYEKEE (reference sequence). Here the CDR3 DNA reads TGTGCCAGCTTCGGGACGAACATGAACACTGAAGCTTTCTTT. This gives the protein CASFGTNMNTEAFF. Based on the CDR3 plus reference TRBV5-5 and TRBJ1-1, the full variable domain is DAGVTQSPTHLIKTRGQQVTLRCSPISGHKSVSWYQQVLGQGPQFIFQYYEKEERGRGNFPDRFSARQFPNYSSELNVNALLLGDSALYLCASFGTNMNTEAFFGQGTRLTVV.

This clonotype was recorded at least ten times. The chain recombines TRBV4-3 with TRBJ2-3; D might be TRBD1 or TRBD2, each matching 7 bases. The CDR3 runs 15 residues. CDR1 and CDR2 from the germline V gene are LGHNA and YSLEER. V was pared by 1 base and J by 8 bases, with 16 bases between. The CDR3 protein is CASSQGGGGDGTQYF. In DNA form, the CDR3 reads TGCGCCAGCAGCCAAGGGGGAGGGGGCGACGGTACGCAGTATTTT.

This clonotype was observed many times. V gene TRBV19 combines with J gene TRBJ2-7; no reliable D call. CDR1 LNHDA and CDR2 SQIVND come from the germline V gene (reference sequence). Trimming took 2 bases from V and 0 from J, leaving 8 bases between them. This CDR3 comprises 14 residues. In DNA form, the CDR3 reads TGTGCCAGTAGTATACGTGTATACTCCTACGAGCAGTACTTC. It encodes CASSIRVYSYEQYF.

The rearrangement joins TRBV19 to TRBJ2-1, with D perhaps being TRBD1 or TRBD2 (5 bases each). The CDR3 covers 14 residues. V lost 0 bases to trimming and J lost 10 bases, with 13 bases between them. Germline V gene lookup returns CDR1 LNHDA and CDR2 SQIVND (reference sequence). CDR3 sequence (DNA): TGTGCCAGTAGTATAGATCGAACAGGAGGCGAGCAGTTCTTC. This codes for CASSIDRTGGEQFF.

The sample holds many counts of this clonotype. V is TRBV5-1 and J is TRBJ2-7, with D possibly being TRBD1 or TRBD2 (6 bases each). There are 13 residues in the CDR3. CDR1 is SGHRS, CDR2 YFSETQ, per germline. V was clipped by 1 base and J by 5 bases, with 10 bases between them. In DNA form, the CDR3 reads TGCGCCAGCAGCTTGCCGGGGGCCAACGAGCAGTACTTC. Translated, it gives CASSLPGANEQYF.

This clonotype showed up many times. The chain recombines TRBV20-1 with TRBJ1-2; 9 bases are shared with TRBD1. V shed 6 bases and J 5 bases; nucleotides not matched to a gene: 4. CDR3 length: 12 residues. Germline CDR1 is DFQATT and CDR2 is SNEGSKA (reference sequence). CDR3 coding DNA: TGCAGTGCCCAGACAGGGGGTTATGGCTACACCTTC. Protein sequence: CSAQTGGYGYTF.